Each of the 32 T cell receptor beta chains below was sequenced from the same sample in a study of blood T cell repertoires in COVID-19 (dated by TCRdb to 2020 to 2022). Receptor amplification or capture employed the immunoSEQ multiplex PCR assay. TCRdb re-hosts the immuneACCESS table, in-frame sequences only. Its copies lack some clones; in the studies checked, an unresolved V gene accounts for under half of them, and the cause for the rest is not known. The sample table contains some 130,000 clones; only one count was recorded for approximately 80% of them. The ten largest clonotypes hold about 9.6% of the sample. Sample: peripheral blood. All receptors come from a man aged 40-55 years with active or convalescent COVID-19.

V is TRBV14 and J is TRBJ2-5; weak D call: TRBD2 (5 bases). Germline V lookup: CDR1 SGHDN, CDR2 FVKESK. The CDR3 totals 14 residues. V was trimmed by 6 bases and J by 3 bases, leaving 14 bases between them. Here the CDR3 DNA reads TGTGCCAGCAGTCTTCTACAGAGGGAAGAGACCCAGTACTTC. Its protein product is CASSLLQREETQYF.

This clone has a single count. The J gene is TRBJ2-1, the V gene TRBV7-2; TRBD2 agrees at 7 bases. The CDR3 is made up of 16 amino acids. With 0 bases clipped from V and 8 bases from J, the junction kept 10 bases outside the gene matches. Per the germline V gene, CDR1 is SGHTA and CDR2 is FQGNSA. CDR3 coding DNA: TGTGCCAGCAGCTTAGCCCCCGCGGGGGTTGGGGATGAGCAGTTCTTC. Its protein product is CASSLAPAGVGDEQFF.

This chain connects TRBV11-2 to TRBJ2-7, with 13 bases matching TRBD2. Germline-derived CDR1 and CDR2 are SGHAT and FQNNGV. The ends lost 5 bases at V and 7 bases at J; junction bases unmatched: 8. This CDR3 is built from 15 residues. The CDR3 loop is CASSQAGTSGVEQYF. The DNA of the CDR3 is TGTGCCAGCAGCCAAGCCGGGACTAGCGGGGTAGAGCAGTACTTC.

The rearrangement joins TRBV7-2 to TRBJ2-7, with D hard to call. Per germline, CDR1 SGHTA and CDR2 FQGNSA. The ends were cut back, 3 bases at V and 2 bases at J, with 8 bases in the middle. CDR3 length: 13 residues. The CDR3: CASSFTLTYEQYF. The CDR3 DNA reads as TGTGCCAGCAGCTTTACCCTAACCTACGAGCAGTACTTC.

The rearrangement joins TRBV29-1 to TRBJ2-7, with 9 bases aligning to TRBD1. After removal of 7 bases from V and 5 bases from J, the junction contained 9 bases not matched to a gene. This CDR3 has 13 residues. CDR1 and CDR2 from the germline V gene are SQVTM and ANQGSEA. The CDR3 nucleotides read TGCAGCGGGTCCGGGACAGGGACAGACGAGCAGTACTTC. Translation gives CSGSGTGTDEQYF.

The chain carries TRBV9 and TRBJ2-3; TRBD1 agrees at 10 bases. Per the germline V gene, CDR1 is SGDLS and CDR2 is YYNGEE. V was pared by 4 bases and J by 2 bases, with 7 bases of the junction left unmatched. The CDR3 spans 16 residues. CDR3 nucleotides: TGTGCCAGCAGCTCCACGACAGGGGGCTACACAGATACGCAGTATTTT. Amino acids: CASSSTTGGYTDTQYF. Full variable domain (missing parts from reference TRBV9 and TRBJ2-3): DSGVTQTPKHLITATGQRVTLRCSPRSGDLSVYWYQQSLDQGLQFLIQYYNGEERAKGNILERFSAQQFPDLHSELNLSSLELGDSALYFCASSSTTGGYTDTQYFGPGTRLTVL.

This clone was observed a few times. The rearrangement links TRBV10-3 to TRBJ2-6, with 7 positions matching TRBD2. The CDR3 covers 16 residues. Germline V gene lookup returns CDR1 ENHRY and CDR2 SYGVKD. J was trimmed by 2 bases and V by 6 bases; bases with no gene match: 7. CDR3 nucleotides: TGTGCCATCAGAAGGGAGGGGCAAGCTGGGGCCAACGTCCTGACTTTC. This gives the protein CAIRREGQAGANVLTF.

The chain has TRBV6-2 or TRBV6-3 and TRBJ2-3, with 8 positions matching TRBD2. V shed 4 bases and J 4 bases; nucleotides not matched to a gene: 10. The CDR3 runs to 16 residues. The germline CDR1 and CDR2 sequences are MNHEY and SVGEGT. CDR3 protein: CASSSGAGGPPDTQYF. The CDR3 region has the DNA TGTGCCAGCAGTTCGGGGGCGGGGGGCCCCCCAGATACGCAGTATTTT.

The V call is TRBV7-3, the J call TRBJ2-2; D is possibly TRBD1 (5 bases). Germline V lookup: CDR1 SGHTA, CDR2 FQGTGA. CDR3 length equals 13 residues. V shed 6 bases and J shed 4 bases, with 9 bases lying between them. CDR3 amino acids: CASRPGPTGELFF. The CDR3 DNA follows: TGTGCCAGCAGGCCAGGGCCCACCGGGGAGCTGTTTTTT.

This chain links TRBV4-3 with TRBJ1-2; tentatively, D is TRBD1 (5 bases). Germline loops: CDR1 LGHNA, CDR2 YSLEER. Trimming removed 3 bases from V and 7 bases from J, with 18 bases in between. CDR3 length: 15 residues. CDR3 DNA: TGCGCCAGCAGCCATATGGGGCAGGGTATTCCTGGCTACACCTTC. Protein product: CASSHMGQGIPGYTF.

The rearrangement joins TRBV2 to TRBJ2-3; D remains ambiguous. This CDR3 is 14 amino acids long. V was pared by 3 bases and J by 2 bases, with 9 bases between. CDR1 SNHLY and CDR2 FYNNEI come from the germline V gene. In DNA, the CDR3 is TGTGCCAGCAGTGACAGCAGCGACACAGATACGCAGTATTTT. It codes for CASSDSSDTDTQYF.

Written as DNA, the CDR3 is TGTGCCAGTAGTAACGAGGGGGCAGGAGAAAAACTGTTTTTT. Its protein is CASSNEGAGEKLFF. The rearrangement uses TRBV19 and TRBJ1-4, with 7 bases identical to TRBD1. CDR3 length: 14 amino acids. Losses at the gene ends were 4 bases for V and 8 bases for J; bases not matched to a gene: 7. Germline V gives CDR1 LNHDA, CDR2 SQIVND (reference sequence).

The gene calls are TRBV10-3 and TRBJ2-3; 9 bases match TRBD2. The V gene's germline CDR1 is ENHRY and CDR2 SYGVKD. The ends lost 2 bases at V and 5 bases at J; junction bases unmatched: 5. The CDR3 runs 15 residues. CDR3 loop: CAISEGGGAIDTQYF. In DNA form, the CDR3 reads TGTGCCATCAGTGAGGGCGGGGGGGCAATAGATACGCAGTATTTT.

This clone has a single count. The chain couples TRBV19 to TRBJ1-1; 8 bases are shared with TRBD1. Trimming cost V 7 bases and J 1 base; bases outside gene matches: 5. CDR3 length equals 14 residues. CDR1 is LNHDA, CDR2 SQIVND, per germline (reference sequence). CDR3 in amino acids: CASTRGQGNTEAFF. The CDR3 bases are TGTGCCAGTACGAGAGGACAGGGGAACACTGAAGCTTTCTTT.

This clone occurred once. Written as DNA, the CDR3 is TGCGCCAGCAGCCAACTGGGGGGACCTAGCACAGATACGCAGTATTTT. This codes for CASSQLGGPSTDTQYF. The chain uses TRBV4-3 and TRBJ2-3; TRBD2 is a possible D gene (6 bases). Germline CDR1 LGHNA, CDR2 YSLEER. V lost 2 bases and J lost 0, with 12 bases in between. The CDR3 runs 16 residues.

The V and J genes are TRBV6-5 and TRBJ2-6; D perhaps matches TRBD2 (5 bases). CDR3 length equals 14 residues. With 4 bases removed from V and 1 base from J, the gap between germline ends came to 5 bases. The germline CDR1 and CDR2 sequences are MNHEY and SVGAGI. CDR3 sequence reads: CASSWRSGANVLTF. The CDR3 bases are TGTGCCAGCAGTTGGAGGTCTGGGGCCAACGTCCTGACTTTC.

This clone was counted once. CDR3 DNA sequence: TGTGCCAGCAGAGACTCCCAAGAGACCCAGTACTTC. As protein: CASRDSQETQYF. The chain carries TRBV6-5 and TRBJ2-5; D remains ambiguous. Germline V gives CDR1 MNHEY, CDR2 SVGAGI. The length of the CDR3 is 12 residues. V gave up 6 bases and J gave up 1 base, with 6 bases separating them.

CDR3 DNA: TGTGCCAGCAGCTTAGTTCGGGATCAGCCCCAGCATTTT. Amino acids: CASSLVRDQPQHF. The chain recombines TRBV7-2 with TRBJ1-5; unclear D gene. The CDR3 loop spans 13 amino acids. Germline CDR1 is SGHTA and CDR2 is FQGNSA. Trimming stripped 1 base from V and 5 bases from J, with 6 bases between. The whole variable domain, filled in from reference TRBV7-2 and TRBJ1-5, reads GAGVSQSPSNKVTEKGKDVELRCDPISGHTALYWYRQSLGQGLEFLIYFQGNSAPDKSGLPSDRFSAERTGGSVSTLTIQRTQQEDSAVYLCASSLVRDQPQHFGDGTRLSIL.

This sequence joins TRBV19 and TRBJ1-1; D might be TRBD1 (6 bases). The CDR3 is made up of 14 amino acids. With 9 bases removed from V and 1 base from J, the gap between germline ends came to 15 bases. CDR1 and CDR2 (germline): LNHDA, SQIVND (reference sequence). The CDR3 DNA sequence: TGTGCCAGCAGGAGTCAGGGGTGGAACACTGAAGCTTTCTTT. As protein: CASRSQGWNTEAFF.

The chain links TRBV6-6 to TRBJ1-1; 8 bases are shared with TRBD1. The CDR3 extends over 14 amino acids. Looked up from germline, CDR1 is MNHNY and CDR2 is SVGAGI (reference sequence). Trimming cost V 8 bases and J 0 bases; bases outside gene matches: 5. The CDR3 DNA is TGTGCCAGCGAACTGGACAGGGTGAACACTGAAGCTTTCTTT. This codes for CASELDRVNTEAFF.

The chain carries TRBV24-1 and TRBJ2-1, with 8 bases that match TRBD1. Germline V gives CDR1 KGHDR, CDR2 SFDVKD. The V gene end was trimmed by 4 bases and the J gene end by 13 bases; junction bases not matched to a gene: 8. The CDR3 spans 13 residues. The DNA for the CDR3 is TGTGCCACCAGTGACCCGGGACAGGACCACCAGTTCTTC. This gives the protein CATSDPGQDHQFF.

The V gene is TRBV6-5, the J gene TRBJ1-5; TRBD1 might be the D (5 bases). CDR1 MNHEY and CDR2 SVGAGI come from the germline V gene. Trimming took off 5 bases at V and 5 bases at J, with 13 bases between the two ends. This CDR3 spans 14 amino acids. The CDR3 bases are TGTGCCAGCAGTAACACAGGATCCTATCAGCCCCAGCATTTT. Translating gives CASSNTGSYQPQHF.

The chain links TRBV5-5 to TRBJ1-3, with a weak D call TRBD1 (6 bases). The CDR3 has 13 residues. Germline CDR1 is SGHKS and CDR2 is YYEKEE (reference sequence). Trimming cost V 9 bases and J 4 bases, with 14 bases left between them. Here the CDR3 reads CATQGKEGNTIYF. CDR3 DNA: TGTGCCACCCAGGGGAAGGAAGGAAACACCATATATTTT.

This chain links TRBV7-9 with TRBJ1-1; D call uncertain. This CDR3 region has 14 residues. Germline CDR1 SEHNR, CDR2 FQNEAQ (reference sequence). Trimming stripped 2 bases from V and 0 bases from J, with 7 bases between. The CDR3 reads CASSLPGMNTEAFF. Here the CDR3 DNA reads TGTGCCAGCAGCTTACCGGGGATGAACACTGAAGCTTTCTTT.

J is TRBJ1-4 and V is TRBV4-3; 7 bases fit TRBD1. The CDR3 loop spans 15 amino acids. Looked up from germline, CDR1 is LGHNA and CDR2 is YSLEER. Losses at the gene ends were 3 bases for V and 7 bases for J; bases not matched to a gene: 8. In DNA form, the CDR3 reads TGCGCCAGCAGCCAGGGCGACAGGGACTTTGAAAAACTGTTTTTT. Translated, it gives CASSQGDRDFEKLFF.

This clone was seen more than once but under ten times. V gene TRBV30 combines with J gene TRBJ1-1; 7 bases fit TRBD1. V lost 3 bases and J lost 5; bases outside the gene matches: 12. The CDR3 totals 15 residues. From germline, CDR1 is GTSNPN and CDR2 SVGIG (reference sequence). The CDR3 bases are TGTGCCTGGAGGTCCAAAACAACAGGGGCAACTGAAGCTTTCTTT. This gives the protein CAWRSKTTGATEAFF.

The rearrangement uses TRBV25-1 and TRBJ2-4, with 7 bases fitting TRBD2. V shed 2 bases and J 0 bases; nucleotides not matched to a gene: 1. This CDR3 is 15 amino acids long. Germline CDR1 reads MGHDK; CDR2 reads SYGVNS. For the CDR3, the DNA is TGTGCCAGCAGTGAAGGGGGGGAAGCCAAAAACATTCAGTACTTC. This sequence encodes CASSEGGEAKNIQYF.

CDR3: CASSQGLAVKGEQYF. CDR3 coding DNA: TGTGCCAGCAGCCAAGGACTAGCGGTCAAGGGCGAGCAGTACTTC. This rearrangement joins TRBV4-2 to TRBJ2-7, with TRBD2 matching 9 bases. Germline CDR1 LGHNA, CDR2 YNFKEQ. The CDR3 extends over 15 amino acids. V lost 1 base, J lost 6 bases, and 7 bases stayed unmatched.

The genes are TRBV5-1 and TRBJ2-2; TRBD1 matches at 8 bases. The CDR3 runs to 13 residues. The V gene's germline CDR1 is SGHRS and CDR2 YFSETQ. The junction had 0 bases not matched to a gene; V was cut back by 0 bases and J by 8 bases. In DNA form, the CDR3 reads TGCGCCAGCAGCTTGGGGGACAGGGGGGAGCTGTTTTTT. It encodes CASSLGDRGELFF.

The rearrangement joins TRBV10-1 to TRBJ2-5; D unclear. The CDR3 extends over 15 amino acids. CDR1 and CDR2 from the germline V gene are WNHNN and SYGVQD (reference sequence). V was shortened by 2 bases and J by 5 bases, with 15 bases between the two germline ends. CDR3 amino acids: CASSEGASARETQYF. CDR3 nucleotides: TGCGCCAGCAGTGAGGGAGCCTCGGCGCGGGAGACCCAGTACTTC.

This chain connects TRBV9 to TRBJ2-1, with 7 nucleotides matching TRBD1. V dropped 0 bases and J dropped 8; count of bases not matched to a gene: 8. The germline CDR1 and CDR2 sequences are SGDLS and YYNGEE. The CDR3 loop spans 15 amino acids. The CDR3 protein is CASSVEGTAVDEQFF. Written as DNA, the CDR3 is TGTGCCAGCAGCGTAGAAGGGACAGCCGTGGATGAGCAGTTCTTC.

CDR3 sequence (DNA): TGTGCCAGCAGTCCTAATGTCGGCAATCAGCCCCAGCATTTT. The encoded protein is CASSPNVGNQPQHF. The rearrangement links TRBV2 to TRBJ1-5; D remains unclear. The V and J ends lost 5 bases and 2 bases respectively, with 10 bases between them. The germline CDR1 and CDR2 sequences are SNHLY and FYNNEI. This CDR3 contains 14 residues.